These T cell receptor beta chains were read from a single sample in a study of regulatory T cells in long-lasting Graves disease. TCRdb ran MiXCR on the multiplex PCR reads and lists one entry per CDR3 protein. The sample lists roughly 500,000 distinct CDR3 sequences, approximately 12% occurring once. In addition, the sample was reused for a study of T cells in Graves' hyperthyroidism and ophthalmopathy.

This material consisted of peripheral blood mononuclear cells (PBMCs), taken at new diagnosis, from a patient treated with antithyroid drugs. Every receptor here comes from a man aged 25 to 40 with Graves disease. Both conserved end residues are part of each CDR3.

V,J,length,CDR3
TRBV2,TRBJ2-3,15,CASSYLAGGTDTQYF
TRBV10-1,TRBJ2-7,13,CASPGDNSYEQYF
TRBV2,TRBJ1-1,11,CASSSIMVAFF
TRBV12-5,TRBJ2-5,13,CASVRDYQETQYF
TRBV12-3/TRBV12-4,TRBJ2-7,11,CASSMVDEQYF
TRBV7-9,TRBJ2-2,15,CASIRQAGITGELFF
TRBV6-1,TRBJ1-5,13,CASSHSGDQPQHF
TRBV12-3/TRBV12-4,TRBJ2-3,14,CASSYKGAADTQYF
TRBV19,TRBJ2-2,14,CTSSILGGNGELFF
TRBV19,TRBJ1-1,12,CASSIGSVEAFF
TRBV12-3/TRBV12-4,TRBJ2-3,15,CASSLTQGWGDTQYF
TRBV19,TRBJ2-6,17,CASSIDLLSSGANVLTF
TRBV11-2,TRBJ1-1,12,CASSLQSTEAFF
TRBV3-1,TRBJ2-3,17,CASSQDKGGHFTDTQYF
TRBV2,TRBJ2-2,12,CASTLLAGELFF
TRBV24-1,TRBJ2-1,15,CATSSGLAGVDEQFF
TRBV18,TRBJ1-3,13,CASSPGRDGTIYF
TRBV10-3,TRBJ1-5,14,CATFTGLSNQPQHF
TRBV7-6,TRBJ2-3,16,CASRTGTSGSRDTQYF
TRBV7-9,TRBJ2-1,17,CASSPRPIADSYNEQFF
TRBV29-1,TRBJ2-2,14,CSVDRGTNTGELFF
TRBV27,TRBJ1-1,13,CASRYSGNTEAFF
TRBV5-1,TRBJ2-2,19,CASSLTGQWREKDTGELFF